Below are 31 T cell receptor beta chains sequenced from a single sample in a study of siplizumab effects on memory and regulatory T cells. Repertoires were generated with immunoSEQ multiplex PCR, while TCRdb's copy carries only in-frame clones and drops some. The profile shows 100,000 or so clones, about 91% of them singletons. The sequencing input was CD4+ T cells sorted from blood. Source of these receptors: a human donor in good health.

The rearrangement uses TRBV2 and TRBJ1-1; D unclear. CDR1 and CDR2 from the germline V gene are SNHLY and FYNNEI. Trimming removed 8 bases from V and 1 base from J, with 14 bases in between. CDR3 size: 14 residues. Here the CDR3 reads CASAAETGNTEAFF. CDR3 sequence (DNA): TGTGCCAGCGCTGCCGAGACGGGGAACACTGAAGCTTTCTTT.

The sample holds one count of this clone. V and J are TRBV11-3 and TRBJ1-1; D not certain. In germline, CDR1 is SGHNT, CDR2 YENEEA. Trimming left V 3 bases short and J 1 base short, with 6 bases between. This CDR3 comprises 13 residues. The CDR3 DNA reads TGTGCCAGCAGCTTTAATGAGAACACTGAAGCTTTCTTT. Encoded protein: CASSFNENTEAFF.

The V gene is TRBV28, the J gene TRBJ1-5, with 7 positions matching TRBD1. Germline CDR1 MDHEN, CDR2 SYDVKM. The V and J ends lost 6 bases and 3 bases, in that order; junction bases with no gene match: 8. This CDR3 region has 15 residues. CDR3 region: CASSSEQGINQPQHF. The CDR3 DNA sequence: TGTGCCAGCAGCAGCGAACAGGGGATCAATCAGCCCCAGCATTTT. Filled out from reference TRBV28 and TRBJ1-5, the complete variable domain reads DVKVTQSSRYLVKRTGEKVFLECVQDMDHENMFWYRQDPGLGLRLIYFSYDVKMKEKGDIPEGYSVSREKKERFSLILESASTNQTSMYLCASSSEQGINQPQHFGDGTRLSIL.

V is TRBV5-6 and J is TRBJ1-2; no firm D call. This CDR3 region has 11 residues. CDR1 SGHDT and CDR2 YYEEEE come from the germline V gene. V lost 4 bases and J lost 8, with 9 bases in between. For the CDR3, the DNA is TGTGCCAGCAGCGTCGTGGGGGGCTACACCTTC. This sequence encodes CASSVVGGYTF.

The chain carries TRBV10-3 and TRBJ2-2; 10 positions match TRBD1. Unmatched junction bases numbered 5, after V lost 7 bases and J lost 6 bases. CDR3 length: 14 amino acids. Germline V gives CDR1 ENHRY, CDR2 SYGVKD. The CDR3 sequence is CAINRDRGPGELFF. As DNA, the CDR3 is TGTGCCATCAACCGGGACAGGGGTCCCGGGGAGCTGTTTTTT.

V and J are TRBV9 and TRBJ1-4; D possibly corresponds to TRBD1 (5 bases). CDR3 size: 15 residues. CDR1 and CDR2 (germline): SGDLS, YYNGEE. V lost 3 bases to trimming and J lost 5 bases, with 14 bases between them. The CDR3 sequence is CASSESTAGNEKLFF. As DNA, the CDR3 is TGTGCCAGCAGCGAATCGACAGCCGGAAATGAAAAACTGTTTTTT.

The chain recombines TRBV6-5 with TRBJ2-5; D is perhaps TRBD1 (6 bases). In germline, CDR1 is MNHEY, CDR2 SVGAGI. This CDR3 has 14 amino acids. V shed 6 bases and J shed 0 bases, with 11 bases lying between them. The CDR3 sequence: CASRITGYQETQYF. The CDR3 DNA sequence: TGTGCCAGCAGGATAACAGGGTACCAAGAGACCCAGTACTTC.

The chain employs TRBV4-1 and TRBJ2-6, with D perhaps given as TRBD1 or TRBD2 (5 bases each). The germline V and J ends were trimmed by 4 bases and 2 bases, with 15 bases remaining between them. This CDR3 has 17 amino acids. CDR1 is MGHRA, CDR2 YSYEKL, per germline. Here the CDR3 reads CASSRTDMGAGANVLTF. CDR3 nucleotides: TGCGCCAGCAGCCGAACGGACATGGGGGCTGGGGCCAACGTCCTGACTTTC.

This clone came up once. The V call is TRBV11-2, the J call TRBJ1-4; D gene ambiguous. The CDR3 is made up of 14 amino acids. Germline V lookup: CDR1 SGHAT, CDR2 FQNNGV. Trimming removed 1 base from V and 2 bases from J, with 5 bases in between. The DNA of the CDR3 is TGTGCCAGCAGCTTAGTCTCCACTAATGAAAAACTGTTTTTT. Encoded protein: CASSLVSTNEKLFF.

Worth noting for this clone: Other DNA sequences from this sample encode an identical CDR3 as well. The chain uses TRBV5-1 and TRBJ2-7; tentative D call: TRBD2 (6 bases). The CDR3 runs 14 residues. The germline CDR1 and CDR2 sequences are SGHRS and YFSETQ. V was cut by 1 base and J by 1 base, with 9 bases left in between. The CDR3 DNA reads TGCGCCAGCAGCTTGTCCGGGGGATCCTACGAGCAGTACTTC. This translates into CASSLSGGSYEQYF.

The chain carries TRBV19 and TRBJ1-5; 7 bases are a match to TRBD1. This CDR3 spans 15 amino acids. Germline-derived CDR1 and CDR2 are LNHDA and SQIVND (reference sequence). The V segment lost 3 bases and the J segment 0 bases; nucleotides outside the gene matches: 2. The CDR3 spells CASSIGTVSNQPQHF. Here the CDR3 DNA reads TGTGCCAGTAGTATCGGGACAGTTAGCAATCAGCCCCAGCATTTT. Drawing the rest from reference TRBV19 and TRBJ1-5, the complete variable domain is DGGITQSPKYLFRKEGQNVTLSCEQNLNHDAMYWYRQDPGQGLRLIYYSQIVNDFQKGDIAEGYSVSREKKESFPLTVTSAQKNPTAFYLCASSIGTVSNQPQHFGDGTRLSIL.

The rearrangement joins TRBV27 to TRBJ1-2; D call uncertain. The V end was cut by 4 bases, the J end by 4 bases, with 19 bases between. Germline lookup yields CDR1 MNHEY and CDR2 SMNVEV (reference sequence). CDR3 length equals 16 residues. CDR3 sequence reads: CASSSLGGGSVYGYTF. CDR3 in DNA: TGTGCCAGCAGTTCTCTAGGAGGAGGGTCGGTCTATGGCTACACCTTC.

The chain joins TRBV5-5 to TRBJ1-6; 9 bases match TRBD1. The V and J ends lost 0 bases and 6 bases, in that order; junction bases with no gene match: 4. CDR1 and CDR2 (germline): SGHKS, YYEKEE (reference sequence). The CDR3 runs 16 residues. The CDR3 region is CASSLVTGQGNSPLHF. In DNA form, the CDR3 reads TGTGCCAGCAGCTTGGTAACGGGACAGGGTAATTCACCCCTCCACTTT.

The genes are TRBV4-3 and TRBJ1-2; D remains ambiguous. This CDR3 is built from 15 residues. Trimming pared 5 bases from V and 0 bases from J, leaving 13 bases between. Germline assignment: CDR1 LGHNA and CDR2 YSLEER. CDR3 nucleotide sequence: TGCGCCAGCAGCGTCACGGCGGACGCTAACTATGGCTACACCTTC. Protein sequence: CASSVTADANYGYTF.

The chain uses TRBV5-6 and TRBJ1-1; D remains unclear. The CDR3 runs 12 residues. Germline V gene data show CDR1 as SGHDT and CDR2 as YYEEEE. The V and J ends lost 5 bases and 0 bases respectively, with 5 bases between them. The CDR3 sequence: CASSRLNTEAFF. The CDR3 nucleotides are TGTGCCAGCAGTCGTTTGAACACTGAAGCTTTCTTT.

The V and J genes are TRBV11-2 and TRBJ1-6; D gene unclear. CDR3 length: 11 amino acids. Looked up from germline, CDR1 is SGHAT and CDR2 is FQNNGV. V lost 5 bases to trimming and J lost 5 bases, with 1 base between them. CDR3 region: CASSNNSPLHF. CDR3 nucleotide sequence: TGTGCCAGCAGCAATAATTCACCCCTCCACTTT. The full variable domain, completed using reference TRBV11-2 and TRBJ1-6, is EAGVAQSPRYKIIEKRQSVAFWCNPISGHATLYWYQQILGQGPKLLIQFQNNGVVDDSQLPKDRFSAERLKGVDSTLKIQPAKLEDSAVYLCASSNNSPLHFGNGTRLTVT.

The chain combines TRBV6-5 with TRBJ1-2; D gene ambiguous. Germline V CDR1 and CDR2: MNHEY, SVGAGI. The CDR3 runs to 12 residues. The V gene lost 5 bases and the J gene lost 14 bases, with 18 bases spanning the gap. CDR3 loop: CASSDRTASRTF. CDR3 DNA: TGTGCCAGCAGTGACCGGACGGCCAGTCGTACCTTC.

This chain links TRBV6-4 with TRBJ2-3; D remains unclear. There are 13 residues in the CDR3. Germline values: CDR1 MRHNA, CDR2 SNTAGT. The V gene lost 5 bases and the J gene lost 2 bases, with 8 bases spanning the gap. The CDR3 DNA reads TGTGCCAGCAGTCGAGAGCCCACAGATACGCAGTATTTT. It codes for CASSREPTDTQYF.

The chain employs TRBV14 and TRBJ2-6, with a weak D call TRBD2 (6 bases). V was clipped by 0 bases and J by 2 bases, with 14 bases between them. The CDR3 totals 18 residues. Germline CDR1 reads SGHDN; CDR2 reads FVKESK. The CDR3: CASSQDSGRSPGANVLTF. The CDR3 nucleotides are TGTGCCAGCAGCCAAGACTCAGGGAGGTCCCCTGGGGCCAACGTCCTGACTTTC.

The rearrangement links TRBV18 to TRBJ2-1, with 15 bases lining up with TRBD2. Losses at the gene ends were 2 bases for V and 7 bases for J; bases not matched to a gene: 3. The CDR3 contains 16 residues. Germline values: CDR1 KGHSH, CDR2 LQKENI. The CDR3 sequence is CASSPVGLAGGNEQFF. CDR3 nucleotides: TGTGCCAGCTCACCAGTCGGACTAGCGGGGGGGAATGAGCAGTTCTTC.

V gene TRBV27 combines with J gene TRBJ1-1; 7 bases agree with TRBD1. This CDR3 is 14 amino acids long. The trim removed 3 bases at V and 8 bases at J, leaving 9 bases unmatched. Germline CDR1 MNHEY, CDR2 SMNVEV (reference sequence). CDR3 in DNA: TGTGCCAGCAGTTTCCAAACCACAGGGGCCGAAGCTTTCTTT. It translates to CASSFQTTGAEAFF.

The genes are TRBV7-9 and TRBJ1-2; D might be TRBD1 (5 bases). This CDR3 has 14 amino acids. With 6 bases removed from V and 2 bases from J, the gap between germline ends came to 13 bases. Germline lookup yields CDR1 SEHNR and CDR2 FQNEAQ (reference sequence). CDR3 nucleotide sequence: TGTGCCAGCAGACAACCAGGGATCAACTATGGCTACACCTTC. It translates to CASRQPGINYGYTF.

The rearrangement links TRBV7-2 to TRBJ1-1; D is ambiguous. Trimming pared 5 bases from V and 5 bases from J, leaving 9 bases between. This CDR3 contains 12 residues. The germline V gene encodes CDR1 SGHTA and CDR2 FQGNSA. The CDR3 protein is CASSAGRTEAFF. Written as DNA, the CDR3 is TGTGCCAGCAGCGCAGGACGGACTGAAGCTTTCTTT.

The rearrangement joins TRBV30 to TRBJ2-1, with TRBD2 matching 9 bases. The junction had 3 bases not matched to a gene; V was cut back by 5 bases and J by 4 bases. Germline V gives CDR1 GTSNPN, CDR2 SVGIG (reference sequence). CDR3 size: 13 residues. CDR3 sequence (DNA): TGTGCCTGGGGAGCGGGGGGTTACAATGAGCAGTTCTTC. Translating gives CAWGAGGYNEQFF.

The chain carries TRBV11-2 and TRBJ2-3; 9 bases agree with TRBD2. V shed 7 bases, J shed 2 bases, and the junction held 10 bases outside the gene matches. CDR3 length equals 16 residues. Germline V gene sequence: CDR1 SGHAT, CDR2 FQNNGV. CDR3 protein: CASIKGLAHSTDTQYF. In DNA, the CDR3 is TGTGCCAGCATCAAAGGACTAGCGCATTCCACAGATACGCAGTATTTT. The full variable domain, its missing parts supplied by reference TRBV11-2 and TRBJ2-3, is EAGVAQSPRYKIIEKRQSVAFWCNPISGHATLYWYQQILGQGPKLLIQFQNNGVVDDSQLPKDRFSAERLKGVDSTLKIQPAKLEDSAVYLCASIKGLAHSTDTQYFGPGTRLTVL.

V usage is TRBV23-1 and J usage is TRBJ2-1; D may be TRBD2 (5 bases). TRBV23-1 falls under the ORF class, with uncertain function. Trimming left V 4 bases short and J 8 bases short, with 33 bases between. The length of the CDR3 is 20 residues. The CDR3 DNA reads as TGCGCCAGCAGTCTCGACACAGCGGCAACTAGGTCTGTTTTCGGTGATGAGCAGTTCTTC. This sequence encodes CASSLDTAATRSVFGDEQFF.

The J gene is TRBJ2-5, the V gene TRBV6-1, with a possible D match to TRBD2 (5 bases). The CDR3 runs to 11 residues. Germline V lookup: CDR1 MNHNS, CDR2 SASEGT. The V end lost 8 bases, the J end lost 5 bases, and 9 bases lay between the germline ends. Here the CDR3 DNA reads TGTGCCAGCCGAACGGGGGAGACCCAGTACTTC. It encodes CASRTGETQYF.

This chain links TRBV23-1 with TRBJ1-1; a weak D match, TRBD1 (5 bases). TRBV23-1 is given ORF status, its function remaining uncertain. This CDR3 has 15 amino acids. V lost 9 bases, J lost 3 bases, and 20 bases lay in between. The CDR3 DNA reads TGCGCCAGATCGGGTGGCAGGGCACGGGACACTGAAGCTTTCTTT. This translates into CARSGGRARDTEAFF.

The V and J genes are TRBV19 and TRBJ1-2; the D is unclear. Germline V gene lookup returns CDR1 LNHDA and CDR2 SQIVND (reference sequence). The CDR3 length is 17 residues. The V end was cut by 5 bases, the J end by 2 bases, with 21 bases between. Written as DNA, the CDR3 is TGTGCCAGTAGTCGGAGACCCAACCAAGAGCTCAACTATGGCTACACCTTC. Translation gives CASSRRPNQELNYGYTF.

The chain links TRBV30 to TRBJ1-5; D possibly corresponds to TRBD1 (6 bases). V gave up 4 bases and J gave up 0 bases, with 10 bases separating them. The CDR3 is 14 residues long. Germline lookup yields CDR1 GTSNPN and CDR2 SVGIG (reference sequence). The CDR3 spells CAWNSGVSNQPQHF. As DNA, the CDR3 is TGTGCCTGGAACTCAGGGGTTAGCAATCAGCCCCAGCATTTT.

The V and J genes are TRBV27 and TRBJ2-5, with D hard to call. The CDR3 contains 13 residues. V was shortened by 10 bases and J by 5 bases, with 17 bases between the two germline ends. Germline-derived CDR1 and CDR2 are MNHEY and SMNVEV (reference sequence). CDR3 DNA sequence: TGTGCCAACACCGCGGTAGGTCCGGAGACCCAGTACTTC. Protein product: CANTAVGPETQYF.